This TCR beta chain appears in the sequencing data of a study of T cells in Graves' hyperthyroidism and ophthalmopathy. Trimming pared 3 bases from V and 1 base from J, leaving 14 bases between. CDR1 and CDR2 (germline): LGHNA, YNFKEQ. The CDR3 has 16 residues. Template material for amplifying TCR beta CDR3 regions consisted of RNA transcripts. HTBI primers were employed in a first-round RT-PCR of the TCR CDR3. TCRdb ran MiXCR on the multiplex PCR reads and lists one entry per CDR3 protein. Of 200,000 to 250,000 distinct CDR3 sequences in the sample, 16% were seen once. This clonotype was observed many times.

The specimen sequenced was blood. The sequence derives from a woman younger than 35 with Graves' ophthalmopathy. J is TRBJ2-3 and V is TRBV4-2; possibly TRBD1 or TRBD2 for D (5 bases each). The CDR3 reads CASSQTGTPRTDTQYF. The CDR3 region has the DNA TGTGCCAGCAGCCAGACCGGGACCCCTCGCACAGATACGCAGTATTTT.